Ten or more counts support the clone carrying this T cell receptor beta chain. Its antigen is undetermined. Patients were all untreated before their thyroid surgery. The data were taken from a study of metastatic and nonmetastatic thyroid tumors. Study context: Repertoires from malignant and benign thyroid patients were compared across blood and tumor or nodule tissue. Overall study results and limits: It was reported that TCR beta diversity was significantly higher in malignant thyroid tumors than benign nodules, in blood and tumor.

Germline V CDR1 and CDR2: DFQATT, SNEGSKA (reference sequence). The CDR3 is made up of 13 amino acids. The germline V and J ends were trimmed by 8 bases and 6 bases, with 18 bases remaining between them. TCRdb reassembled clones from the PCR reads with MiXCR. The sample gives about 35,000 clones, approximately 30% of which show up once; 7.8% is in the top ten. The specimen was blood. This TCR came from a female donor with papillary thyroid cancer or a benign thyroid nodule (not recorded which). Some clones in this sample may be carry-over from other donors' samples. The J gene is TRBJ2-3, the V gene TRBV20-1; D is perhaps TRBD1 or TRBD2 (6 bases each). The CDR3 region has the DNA TGCAGTTATCTAGGGGGGCGGCGGGATACGCAGTATTTT. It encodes CSYLGGRRDTQYF.